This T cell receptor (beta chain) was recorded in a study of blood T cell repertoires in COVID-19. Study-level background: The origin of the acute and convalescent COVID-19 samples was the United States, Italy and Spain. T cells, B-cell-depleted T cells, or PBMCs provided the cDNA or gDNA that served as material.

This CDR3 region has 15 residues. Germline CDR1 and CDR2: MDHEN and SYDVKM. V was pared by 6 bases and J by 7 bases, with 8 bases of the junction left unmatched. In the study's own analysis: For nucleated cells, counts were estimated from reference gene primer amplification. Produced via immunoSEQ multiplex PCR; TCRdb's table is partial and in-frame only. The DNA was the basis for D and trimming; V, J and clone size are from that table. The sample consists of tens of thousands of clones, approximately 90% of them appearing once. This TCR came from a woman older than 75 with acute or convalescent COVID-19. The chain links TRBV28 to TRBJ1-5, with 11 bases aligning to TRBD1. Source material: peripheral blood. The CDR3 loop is CASRRGDRGKQPQHF. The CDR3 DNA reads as TGTGCCAGCAGAAGGGGGGACAGGGGGAAGCAGCCCCAGCATTTT.